One and the same sample provided the 25 T cell receptor beta chains below, sequenced in a study of T cell repertoires and Cas9 in healthy adults. The data were produced by immunoSEQ multiplex PCR, yet TCRdb's version contains in-frame clones alone and is incomplete. The top ten hold 1.5% to 1.9% of the sample, which has around 20,000 clones, about 89% seen once. What was sequenced was CD4+ effector T cells (CD127+, CD25-, CD137-, CD154-) from PBMCs; culture status not recorded. All receptors derive from a human donor in good health.

The rearrangement links TRBV12-5 to TRBJ1-2, with 9 nucleotides matching TRBD1. There are 14 residues in the CDR3. Germline V gene data show CDR1 as LGHNT and CDR2 as FRNRAP. Trimming at V came to 5 bases and at J to 8 bases, leaving 9 bases not matched to a gene. The CDR3 nucleotides are TGTGCTAGTGGTCTCCCACAGGGGGCGCGCGGCTACACCTTC. It yields the protein CASGLPQGARGYTF. The complete variable domain, with remaining parts taken from reference TRBV12-5 and TRBJ1-2, reads DARVTQTPRHKVTEMGQEVTMRCQPILGHNTVFWYRQTMMQGLELLAYFRNRAPLDDSGMPKDRFSAEMPDATLATLKIQPSEPRDSAVYFCASGLPQGARGYTFGSGTRLTVV.

The chain is built from TRBV5-1 and TRBJ2-1; 9 nucleotides align to TRBD1. The J segment lost 3 bases and the V segment lost 4 bases, leaving 5 bases of the junction unmatched. The CDR3 spans 15 residues. Germline V gives CDR1 SGHRS, CDR2 YFSETQ. In nucleotides, the CDR3 is TGCGCCAGCAGCGCCGGGACAGGGATCTACAATGAGCAGTTCTTC. This gives the protein CASSAGTGIYNEQFF. The full variable domain, with the rest looked up from reference TRBV5-1 and TRBJ2-1, is KAGVTQTPRYLIKTRGQQVTLSCSPISGHRSVSWYQQTPGQGLQFLFEYFSETQRNKGNFPGRFSGRQFSNSRSEMNVSTLELGDSALYLCASSAGTGIYNEQFFGPGTRLTVL.

The V gene is TRBV28, the J gene TRBJ1-2; maybe TRBD1 (6 bases). V shed 5 bases and J shed 5 bases, with 18 bases lying between them. The CDR3 is 15 amino acids. Germline V CDR1 and CDR2: MDHEN, SYDVKM. The CDR3 protein is CASSAGQLYPYGYTF. The CDR3 region has the DNA TGTGCCAGCAGTGCCGGACAGCTTTATCCGTATGGCTACACCTTC.

The chain's CDR3 is CASSPGDYGYTF. The CDR3 DNA is TGCGCCAGCAGTCCAGGGGACTATGGCTACACCTTC. The chain carries TRBV10-1 and TRBJ1-2, with a tentative D call TRBD1 (6 bases). Germline V gene lookup returns CDR1 WNHNN and CDR2 SYGVQD (reference sequence). With 5 bases removed from V and 3 bases from J, the gap between germline ends came to 7 bases. The CDR3 covers 12 residues.

CDR3 bases: TGTGCCTGGAGTGTGGGGAAAGCGGAGCAGTACTTC. This encodes CAWSVGKAEQYF. The chain carries TRBV30 and TRBJ2-7, with D unclear. The CDR3 consists of 12 residues. Trimming shortened V by 0 bases and J by 7 bases, and 10 bases separated the two germline ends. Germline CDR1 reads GTSNPN; CDR2 reads SVGIG (reference sequence). Using reference TRBV30 and TRBJ2-7 for the parts outside the CDR3, the full variable domain is SQTIHQWPATLVQPVGSPLSLECTVEGTSNPNLYWYRQAAGRGLQLLFYSVGIGQISSEVPQNLSASRPQDRQFILSSKKLLLSDSGFYLCAWSVGKAEQYFGPGTRLTVT.

The V call is TRBV6-1, the J call TRBJ2-7; 8 bases fit TRBD1. Germline V gene sequence: CDR1 MNHNS, CDR2 SASEGT. This CDR3 is 15 amino acids long. Trimming took 6 bases from V and 0 from J; bases not matched to a gene: 7. CDR3 loop: CASRMGQVGSYEQYF. The CDR3 DNA sequence: TGTGCCAGCAGGATGGGACAGGTGGGCTCCTACGAGCAGTACTTC.

V and J are TRBV5-1 and TRBJ2-3; 11 nucleotides agree with TRBD2. The junction had 14 bases not matched to a gene; V was cut back by 4 bases and J by 4 bases. Germline CDR1 reads SGHRS; CDR2 reads YFSETQ. The length of the CDR3 is 18 residues. The CDR3: CASSRTGTSGARADTQYF. CDR3 nucleotides: TGCGCCAGCAGCAGAACCGGGACTAGCGGAGCTAGGGCAGATACGCAGTATTTT.

The V and J genes are TRBV19 and TRBJ2-6, with D uncertain. The CDR3 loop spans 16 amino acids. Trimming pared 7 bases from V and 2 bases from J, leaving 15 bases between. The germline V gene has CDR1 LNHDA and CDR2 SQIVND (reference sequence). The CDR3 protein is CASKTSRLTGANVLTF. In DNA, the CDR3 is TGTGCCAGTAAAACTTCAAGATTGACTGGGGCCAACGTCCTGACTTTC.

This chain connects TRBV19 to TRBJ2-6; D gene unclear. V lost 3 bases, J lost 2 bases, and 2 bases lay in between. This CDR3 spans 13 amino acids. Germline CDR1 reads LNHDA; CDR2 reads SQIVND (reference sequence). The CDR3 DNA sequence: TGTGCCAGTAGTATCCCTGGGGCCAACGTCCTGACTTTC. Its translation is CASSIPGANVLTF.

The chain combines TRBV7-9 with TRBJ1-4; the D is unclear. CDR3 size: 15 residues. Trimming cost V 5 bases and J 8 bases, with 18 bases left between them. From germline, CDR1 is SEHNR and CDR2 FQNEAQ (reference sequence). For the CDR3, the DNA is TGTGCCAGCAGCCTAACCCAAGTCGAAAGGGAAAAACTGTTTTTT. It codes for CASSLTQVEREKLFF. The full variable domain, completed using reference TRBV7-9 and TRBJ1-4, is DTGVSQNPRHKITKRGQNVTFRCDPISEHNRLYWYRQTLGQGPEFLTYFQNEAQLEKSRLLSDRFSAERPKGSFSTLEIQRTEQGDSAMYLCASSLTQVEREKLFFGSGTQLSVL.

This clone was counted a single time. The rearrangement uses TRBV5-1 and TRBJ2-1, with 9 positions matching TRBD1. J was trimmed by 2 bases and V by 4 bases; bases with no gene match: 4. The germline V gene has CDR1 SGHRS and CDR2 YFSETQ. There are 15 residues in the CDR3. DNA of the CDR3: TGCGCCAGCAGCGATCGGGACAGGGCCTACAATGAGCAGTTCTTC. The encoded protein is CASSDRDRAYNEQFF.

V usage is TRBV11-3 and J usage is TRBJ1-1; the D gene is possibly TRBD1 (5 bases). The CDR3 totals 13 residues. Between the trimmed V and J ends, which lost 6 bases and 3 bases, there was a span of 11 bases. The V gene's germline CDR1 is SGHNT and CDR2 YENEEA. CDR3 nucleotides: TGTGCCAGCAGTCCAGGGTTAGACACTGAAGCTTTCTTT. Encoded protein: CASSPGLDTEAFF.

This clone has a handful of counts. This chain uses TRBV2 with TRBJ2-7; D is possibly TRBD2 (7 bases). Trimming shortened V by 6 bases and J by 4 bases, and 16 bases separated the two germline ends. CDR3 size: 14 residues. Germline assignment: CDR1 SNHLY and CDR2 FYNNEI. CDR3 in DNA: TGTGCCAGCAGATGGAGGGGGGGGATATACGAGCAGTACTTC. Its translation is CASRWRGGIYEQYF.

This clone was counted between two and nine times. V and J are TRBV6-5 and TRBJ2-2; 7 bases match TRBD1. J gave up 6 bases and V 5 bases, and 6 bases lay outside the gene matches. Per the germline V gene, CDR1 is MNHEY and CDR2 is SVGAGI. The CDR3 runs 14 residues. The DNA of the CDR3 is TGTGCCAGCAGTCTAGGGGGCCGGGCCGGGGAGCTGTTTTTT. Its translation is CASSLGGRAGELFF.

This chain connects TRBV7-9 to TRBJ2-1, with D possibly called TRBD1 or TRBD2 (5 bases each). The CDR3 has 18 amino acids. CDR1 and CDR2 from the germline V gene are SEHNR and FQNEAQ (reference sequence). The germline V and J ends were trimmed by 1 base and 0 bases, with 16 bases remaining between them. As DNA, the CDR3 is TGTGCCAGCAGCTTAGGGACCCGGGGCCGCCACTCCTACAATGAGCAGTTCTTC. This sequence encodes CASSLGTRGRHSYNEQFF.

The chain's CDR3 is CSVGLQTFPYEQYF. The DNA of the CDR3 is TGCAGCGTTGGACTCCAGACCTTCCCTTACGAGCAGTACTTC. The chain combines TRBV29-1 with TRBJ2-7; D unclear. Trimming stripped 4 bases from V and 4 bases from J, with 17 bases between. Germline loops: CDR1 SQVTM, CDR2 ANQGSEA. The CDR3 runs to 14 residues.

The chain combines TRBV5-6 with TRBJ2-5; D perhaps matches TRBD2 (6 bases). Trimming pared 0 bases from V and 5 bases from J, leaving 11 bases between. Germline CDR1 and CDR2: SGHDT and YYEEEE. The CDR3 has 14 amino acids. The CDR3 nucleotides read TGTGCCAGCAGCTTGGGGAGGGAAAGTGAGACCCAGTACTTC. Translation: CASSLGRESETQYF.

The V call is TRBV15, the J call TRBJ1-3, with TRBD1 identical over 8 bases. The CDR3 sequence is 14 residues long. Trimming took 6 bases from V and 2 from J; bases not matched to a gene: 3. Germline V gene sequence: CDR1 LNHNV, CDR2 YYDKDF (reference sequence). The CDR3 sequence: CATRDRVAGNTIYF. The CDR3 coding sequence is TGTGCCACCAGGGACAGGGTTGCTGGAAACACCATATATTTT.

CDR3 loop: CASSLGDRNQPQHF. The CDR3 bases are TGCGCCAGCAGCTTGGGAGACAGAAATCAGCCCCAGCATTTT. The chain carries TRBV5-1 and TRBJ1-5, with D possibly TRBD1 on 5 matching bases. Trimming took off 0 bases at V and 4 bases at J, with 8 bases between the two ends. Germline V gene data show CDR1 as SGHRS and CDR2 as YFSETQ. This CDR3 is built from 14 residues.

This clone appeared once. The chain carries TRBV11-2 and TRBJ2-1, with 11 positions matching TRBD2. The germline V gene encodes CDR1 SGHAT and CDR2 FQNNGV. This CDR3 has 15 amino acids. The J segment lost 5 bases and the V segment lost 5 bases, leaving 5 bases of the junction unmatched. The CDR3 DNA follows: TGTGCCAGCAGCCCGACTAGCGGGGCTCACAATGAGCAGTTCTTC. The encoded protein is CASSPTSGAHNEQFF.

This chain links TRBV10-2 with TRBJ2-3; TRBD1 agrees at 9 bases. Germline V gene data show CDR1 as WSHSY and CDR2 as SAAADI. CDR3 length equals 16 residues. V dropped 5 bases and J dropped 2; count of bases not matched to a gene: 8. The DNA for the CDR3 is TGCGCCAGCAGTAGACCGAGGGACAGGGACACAGATACGCAGTATTTT. Translating it yields CASSRPRDRDTDTQYF.

The gene calls are TRBV12-2 and TRBJ2-3; the D call in the table, TRBD2, was not verified against the DNA. TRBV12-2 is listed as a pseudogene. This CDR3 contains 17 residues. CDR3: CASRLGGSGKEPDTQYF. CDR3 nucleotides: TGTGCAAGTCGCTTAGGGGGTTCGGGGAAGGAGCCAGATACGCAGTATTTT.

The rearrangement uses TRBV6-5 and TRBJ1-5; TRBD1 matches 11 bases. Per the germline V gene, CDR1 is MNHEY and CDR2 is SVGAGI. V trimming: 5 bases; J trimming: 6 bases; junction bases outside the gene matches: 3. The CDR3 spans 14 residues. The CDR3 loop is CASSRTGGVQPQHF. CDR3 bases: TGTGCCAGCAGTCGGACAGGGGGCGTTCAGCCCCAGCATTTT.

The rearrangement links TRBV18 to TRBJ2-3; 8 positions agree with TRBD1. The J segment lost 5 bases and the V segment lost 3 bases, leaving 4 bases of the junction unmatched. There are 14 residues in the CDR3. Germline V gene lookup returns CDR1 KGHSH and CDR2 LQKENI. DNA of the CDR3: TGTGCCAGCTCACCCGGACAGGGCGGAGATACGCAGTATTTT. Protein sequence: CASSPGQGGDTQYF.

This chain joins TRBV5-1 and TRBJ2-3; the D gene is possibly TRBD1 (5 bases). The CDR3 totals 14 residues. CDR1 and CDR2 from the germline V gene are SGHRS and YFSETQ. V was cut by 3 bases and J by 5 bases, with 13 bases left in between. The CDR3 DNA sequence: TGCGCCAGCAGCTCCGACAGAAGGGAAGATACGCAGTATTTT. Its translation: CASSSDRREDTQYF.